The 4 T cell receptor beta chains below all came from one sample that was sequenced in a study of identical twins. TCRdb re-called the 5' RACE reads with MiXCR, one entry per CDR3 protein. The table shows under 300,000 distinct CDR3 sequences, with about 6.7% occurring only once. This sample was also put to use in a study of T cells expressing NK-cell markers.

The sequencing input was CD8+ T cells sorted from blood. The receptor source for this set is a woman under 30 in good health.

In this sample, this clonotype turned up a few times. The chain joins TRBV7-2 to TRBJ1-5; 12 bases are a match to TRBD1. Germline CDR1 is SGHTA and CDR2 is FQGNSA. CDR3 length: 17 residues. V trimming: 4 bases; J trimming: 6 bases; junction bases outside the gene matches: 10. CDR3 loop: CASSYSRDRGLGQPQHF. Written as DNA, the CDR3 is TGTGCCAGCAGCTACTCCCGGGACAGGGGGCTCGGTCAGCCCCAGCATTTT.

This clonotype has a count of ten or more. CDR3 sequence reads: CASSYPYLEGETQYF. The DNA of the CDR3 is TGTGCCAGCAGTTACCCCTATTTGGAGGGGGAGACCCAGTACTTC. This chain connects TRBV6-5 to TRBJ2-5, with D perhaps matching TRBD2 (6 bases). Germline assignment: CDR1 MNHEY and CDR2 SVGAGI. The V gene lost 2 bases and the J gene lost 5 bases, with 15 bases spanning the gap. This CDR3 spans 15 amino acids.

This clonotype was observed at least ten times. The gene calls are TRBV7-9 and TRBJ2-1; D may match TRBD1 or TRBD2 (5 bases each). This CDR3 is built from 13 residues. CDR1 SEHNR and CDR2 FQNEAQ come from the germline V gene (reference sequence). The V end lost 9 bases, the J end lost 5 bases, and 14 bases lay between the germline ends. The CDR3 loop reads CASKTGQNNEQFF. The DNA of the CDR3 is TGTGCCAGTAAAACGGGGCAGAACAATGAGCAGTTCTTC. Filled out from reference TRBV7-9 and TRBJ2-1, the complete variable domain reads DTGVSQNPRHKITKRGQNVTFRCDPISEHNRLYWYRQTLGQGPEFLTYFQNEAQLEKSRLLSDRFSAERPKGSFSTLEIQRTEQGDSAMYLCASKTGQNNEQFFGPGTRLTVL.

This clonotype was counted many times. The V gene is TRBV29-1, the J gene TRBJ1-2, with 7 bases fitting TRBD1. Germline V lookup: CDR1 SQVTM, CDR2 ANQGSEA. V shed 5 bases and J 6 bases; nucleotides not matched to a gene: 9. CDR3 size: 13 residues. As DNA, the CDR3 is TGCAGCGTTCTATTTGGGACAGTCCATGGCTACACCTTC. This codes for CSVLFGTVHGYTF.